A single sample gave rise to the 7 T cell receptor beta chains below, sequenced in a study of cytomegalovirus exposure and HLA in healthy donors. It was with 60 Vbeta and 13 Jbeta primers that the PCR ran. Produced via immunoSEQ multiplex PCR; TCRdb's table is partial and in-frame only. Of 180,000 or so clones listed, 70% to 90% were seen once; the top ten hold approximately 8.5%. Sequencing was performed on PBMCs. These receptors all come from a man in his late teens or twenties in good health and CMV-seropositive.

The rearrangement uses TRBV5-1 and TRBJ1-1; no reliable D call. Per the germline V gene, CDR1 is SGHRS and CDR2 is YFSETQ. The CDR3 contains 13 residues. V was clipped by 4 bases and J by 0 bases, with 7 bases between them. This CDR3 is CASSRTMNTEAFF. As DNA, the CDR3 is TGCGCCAGCAGCCGAACAATGAACACTGAAGCTTTCTTT.

This clone was detected a few times. This sequence joins TRBV7-9 and TRBJ1-2, with TRBD1 matching 8 bases. CDR3 length equals 16 residues. V gave up 6 bases and J gave up 5 bases; unmatched junction bases: 14. Per the germline V gene, CDR1 is SEHNR and CDR2 is FQNEAQ (reference sequence). CDR3 loop: CASRSTGTGGSYGYTF. CDR3 DNA: TGTGCCAGCAGGTCCACCGGGACAGGTGGATCTTATGGCTACACCTTC.

This rearrangement joins TRBV28 to TRBJ1-1; the match to TRBD1 covers 8 bases. Germline V gene sequence: CDR1 MDHEN, CDR2 SYDVKM. CDR3 length equals 16 residues. J was trimmed by 5 bases and V by 4 bases; bases with no gene match: 12. The CDR3 region is CASSSYLDRAGTEAFF. As DNA, the CDR3 is TGTGCCAGCAGTTCGTACCTGGACAGGGCTGGGACTGAAGCTTTCTTT.

The chain links TRBV21-1 to TRBJ1-1; TRBD1 is taken as the D call from the table, unchecked against the DNA. TRBV21-1 is a pseudogene. The CDR3 contains 13 residues. The CDR3 loop is CASSDREDTEAFF. DNA for the CDR3: TGTGCCAGCAGCGACAGGGAGGACACTGAAGCTTTCTTT.

The V gene is TRBV10-1, the J gene TRBJ2-1; TRBD2 aligns across 8 bases. V was pared by 2 bases and J by 3 bases, with 3 bases of the junction left unmatched. Per the germline V gene, CDR1 is WNHNN and CDR2 is SYGVQD (reference sequence). The CDR3 is 15 residues long. The CDR3 DNA reads TGCGCCAGCAGTGAGCAGCGGGGGCTCTACAATGAGCAGTTCTTC. As protein: CASSEQRGLYNEQFF.

The V and J genes are TRBV4-3 and TRBJ2-3; D unclear. Trimming pared 1 base from V and 0 bases from J, leaving 5 bases between. In germline, CDR1 is LGHNA, CDR2 YSLEER. This CDR3 contains 14 residues. The CDR3 loop reads CASSQGASTDTQYF. DNA for the CDR3: TGCGCCAGCAGCCAAGGCGCCAGCACAGATACGCAGTATTTT.

The chain uses TRBV27 and TRBJ1-1, with D possibly being TRBD1 (5 bases). The ends were cut back, 5 bases at V and 3 bases at J, with 13 bases in the middle. The CDR3 is 14 residues long. Germline CDR1 and CDR2: MNHEY and SMNVEV (reference sequence). CDR3 in amino acids: CASSNGGVYTEAFF. CDR3 nucleotides: TGTGCCAGCAGTAACGGGGGGGTCTACACTGAAGCTTTCTTT.